A selection of T cell receptor beta chains follows, all from one sample in a study of CD8 T cells in ankylosing spondylitis. TCRdb ran MiXCR on the 5' RACE reads and lists one entry per CDR3 protein. Among 500,000 to 650,000 distinct CDR3 sequences listed, less than 6% were seen once. What was sequenced was blood, either unsorted or a sorted T cell fraction (not recorded which). The receptors derive from a male donor with ankylosing spondylitis. CDR3s leave out the opening cysteine and the closing phenylalanine or tryptophan. The D gene is left open where the match is weak.

d_call j_call v_call cdr3_aa
- TRBJ1-1 TRBV27 ASSSYEDLSGKEAF
- TRBJ1-5 TRBV7-8 ASSADPGSNQPQH
TRBD1 TRBJ1-1 TRBV4-3 ASSLQQGGETEAF
- TRBJ1-6 TRBV20-1 SAVGGSYNSPLH
- TRBJ1-5 TRBV4-2 ASSQDSFQGYQH
- TRBJ2-3 TRBV7-2 ASSQGRMGDTQY
- TRBJ2-1 TRBV10-2 ASSDPSNRGAQF
- TRBJ1-5 TRBV20-1 SARTGYSNQPQH
TRBD1 TRBJ1-1 TRBV29-1 SVEGQRIPTEAF
- TRBJ2-7 TRBV7-2 ASSLGVIRDSYEQY
- TRBJ2-1 TRBV14 ASSQEGSFVGEQF
- TRBJ1-3 TRBV7-9 ASSLAVGNTIY
TRBD1 TRBJ1-1 TRBV7-2 ASSKIRGLTEAF
TRBD2 TRBJ2-7 TRBV4-2 ASSQKIKGTSGSYEQY
- TRBJ2-5 TRBV13 ASKIRGSHQETQY
TRBD1 TRBJ2-7 TRBV7-2 ASSFVSQGAYEQY
- TRBJ2-7 TRBV5-1 ASSLGPLPYEQY
- TRBJ2-1 TRBV10-3 AISRLPGGIGNEQF
- TRBJ1-2 TRBV6-5 ASSYSYRVGGYT
TRBD2 TRBJ2-1 TRBV4-3 ASSRLMGGGLVDNEQF
- TRBJ2-1 TRBV7-7 ASSLGHGLGNEQF
TRBD2 TRBJ2-5 TRBV10-3 AISESPSGRVRRETQY
- TRBJ2-1 TRBV9 VSSLASYNEQI
TRBD1 TRBJ2-2 TRBV9 ASSGTGGPGELF
TRBD1 TRBJ2-1 TRBV27 ASSLRGTGWIYNEQF
TRBD2 TRBJ2-1 TRBV27 ASSPRLAGGRNNEQF
TRBD2 TRBJ2-1 TRBV11-1 ASSLAGGRPLSYNEQF
- TRBJ1-1 TRBV15 ATSRASQGNPF
TRBD2 TRBJ2-1 TRBV11-2 ASSPGGAANEQF
- TRBJ2-7 TRBV5-8 ASSLAPTWTAYEQY
- TRBJ1-5 TRBV20-1 SAGTANQPQH
- TRBJ2-4 TRBV5-1 ASSLIGPKNIQY
TRBD1 TRBJ1-4 TRBV7-7 ASSLSEWDRGDEKLF
TRBD1 TRBJ1-6 TRBV5-1 ASSFAVVGQGSRSPLH
- TRBJ2-3 TRBV5-1 ASSLPSPSTDTQY
TRBD1 TRBJ1-2 TRBV6-5 ASSYHGQGSIYGYT
- TRBJ2-3 TRBV5-1 ASSLRGGTSTDTQY
- TRBJ2-1 TRBV28 ASYETGSVYNEQF
- TRBJ1-4 TRBV7-2 ASSLRRASEKLF
- TRBJ2-1 TRBV12-3/TRBV12-4 ASSDTSPSYNEQF
- TRBJ2-1 TRBV7-9 ASSPGGVDNEQF
TRBD1 TRBJ2-2 TRBV11-2 ASSYRQGGLF
- TRBJ1-2 TRBV4-2 ASSQGLSESNYGYT
TRBD1 TRBJ2-7 TRBV4-2 ASSLVSGQAFN